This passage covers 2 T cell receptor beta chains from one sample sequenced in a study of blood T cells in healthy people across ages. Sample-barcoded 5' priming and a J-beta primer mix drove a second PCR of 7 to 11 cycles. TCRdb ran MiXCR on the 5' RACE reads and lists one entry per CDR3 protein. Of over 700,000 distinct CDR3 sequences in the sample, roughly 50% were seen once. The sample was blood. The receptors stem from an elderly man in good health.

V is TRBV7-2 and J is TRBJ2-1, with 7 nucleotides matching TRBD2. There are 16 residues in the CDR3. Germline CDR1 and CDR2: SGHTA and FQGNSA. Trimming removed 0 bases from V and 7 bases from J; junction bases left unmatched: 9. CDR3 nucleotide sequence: TGTGCCAGCAGCTTAGCCTGGGCGGGAGTCGGAAATGAGCAGTTCTTC. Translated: CASSLAWAGVGNEQFF. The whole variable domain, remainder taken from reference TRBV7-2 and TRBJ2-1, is GAGVSQSPSNKVTEKGKDVELRCDPISGHTALYWYRQSLGQGLEFLIYFQGNSAPDKSGLPSDRFSAERTGGSVSTLTIQRTQQEDSAVYLCASSLAWAGVGNEQFFGPGTRLTVL.

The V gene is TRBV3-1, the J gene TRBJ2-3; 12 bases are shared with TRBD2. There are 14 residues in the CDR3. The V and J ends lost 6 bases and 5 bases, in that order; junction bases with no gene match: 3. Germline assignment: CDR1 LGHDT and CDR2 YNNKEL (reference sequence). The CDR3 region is CASSRTSGKDTQYF. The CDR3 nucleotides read TGTGCCAGCAGTCGGACTAGCGGGAAAGATACGCAGTATTTT.